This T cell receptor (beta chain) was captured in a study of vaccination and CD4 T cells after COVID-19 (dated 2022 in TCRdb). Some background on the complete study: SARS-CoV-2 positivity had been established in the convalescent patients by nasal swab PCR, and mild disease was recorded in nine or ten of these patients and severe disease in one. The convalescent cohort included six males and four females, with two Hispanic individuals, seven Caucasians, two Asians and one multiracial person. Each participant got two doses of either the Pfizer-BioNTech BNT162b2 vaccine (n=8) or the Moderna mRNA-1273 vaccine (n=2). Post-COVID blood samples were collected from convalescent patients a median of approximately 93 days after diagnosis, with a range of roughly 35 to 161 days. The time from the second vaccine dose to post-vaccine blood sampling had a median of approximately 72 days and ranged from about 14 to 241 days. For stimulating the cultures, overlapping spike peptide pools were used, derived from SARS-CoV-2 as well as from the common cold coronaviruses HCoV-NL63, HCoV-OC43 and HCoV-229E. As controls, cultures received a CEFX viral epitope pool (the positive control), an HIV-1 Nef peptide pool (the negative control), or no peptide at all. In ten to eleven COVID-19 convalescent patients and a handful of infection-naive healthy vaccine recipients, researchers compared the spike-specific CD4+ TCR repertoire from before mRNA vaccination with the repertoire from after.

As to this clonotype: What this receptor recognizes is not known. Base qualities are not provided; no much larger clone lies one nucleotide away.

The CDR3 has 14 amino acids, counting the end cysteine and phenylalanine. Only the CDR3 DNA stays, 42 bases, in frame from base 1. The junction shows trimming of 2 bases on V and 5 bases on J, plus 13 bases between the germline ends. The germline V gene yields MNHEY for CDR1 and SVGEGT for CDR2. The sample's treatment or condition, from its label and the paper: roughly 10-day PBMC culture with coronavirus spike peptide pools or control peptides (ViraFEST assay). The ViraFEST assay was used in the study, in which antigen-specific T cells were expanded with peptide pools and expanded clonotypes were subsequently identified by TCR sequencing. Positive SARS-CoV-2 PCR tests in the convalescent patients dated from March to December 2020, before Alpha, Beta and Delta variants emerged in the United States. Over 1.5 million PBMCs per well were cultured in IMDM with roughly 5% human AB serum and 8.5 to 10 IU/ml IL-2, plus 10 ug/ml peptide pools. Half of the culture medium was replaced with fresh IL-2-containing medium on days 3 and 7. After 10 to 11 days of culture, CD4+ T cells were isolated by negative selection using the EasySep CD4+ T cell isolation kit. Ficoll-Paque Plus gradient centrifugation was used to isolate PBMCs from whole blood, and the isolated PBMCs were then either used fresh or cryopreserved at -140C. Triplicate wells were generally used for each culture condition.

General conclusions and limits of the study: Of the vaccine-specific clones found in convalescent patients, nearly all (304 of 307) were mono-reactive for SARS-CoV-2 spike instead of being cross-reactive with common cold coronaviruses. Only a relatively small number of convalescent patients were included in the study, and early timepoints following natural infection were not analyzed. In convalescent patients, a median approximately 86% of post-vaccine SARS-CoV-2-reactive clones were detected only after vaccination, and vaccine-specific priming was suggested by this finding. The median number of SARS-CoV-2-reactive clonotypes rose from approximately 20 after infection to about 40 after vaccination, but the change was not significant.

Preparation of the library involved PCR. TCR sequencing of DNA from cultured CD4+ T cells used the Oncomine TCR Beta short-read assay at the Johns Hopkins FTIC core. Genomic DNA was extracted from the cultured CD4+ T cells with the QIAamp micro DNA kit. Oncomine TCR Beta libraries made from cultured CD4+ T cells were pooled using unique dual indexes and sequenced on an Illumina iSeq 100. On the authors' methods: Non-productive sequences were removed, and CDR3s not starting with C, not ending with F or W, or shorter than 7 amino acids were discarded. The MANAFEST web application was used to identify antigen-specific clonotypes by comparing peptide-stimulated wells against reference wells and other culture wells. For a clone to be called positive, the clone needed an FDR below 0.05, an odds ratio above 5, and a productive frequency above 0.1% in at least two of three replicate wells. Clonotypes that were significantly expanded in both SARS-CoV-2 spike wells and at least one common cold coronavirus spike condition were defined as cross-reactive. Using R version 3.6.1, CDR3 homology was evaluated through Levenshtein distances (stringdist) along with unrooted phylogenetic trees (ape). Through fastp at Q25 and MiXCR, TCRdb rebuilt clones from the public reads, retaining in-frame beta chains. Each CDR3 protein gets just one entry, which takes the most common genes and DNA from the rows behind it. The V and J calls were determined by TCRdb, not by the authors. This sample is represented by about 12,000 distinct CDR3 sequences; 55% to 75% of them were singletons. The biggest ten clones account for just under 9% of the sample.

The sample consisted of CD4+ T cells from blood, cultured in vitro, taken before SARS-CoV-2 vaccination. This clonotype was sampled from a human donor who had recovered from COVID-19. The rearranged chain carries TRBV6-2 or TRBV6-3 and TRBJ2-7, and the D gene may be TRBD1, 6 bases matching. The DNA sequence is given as TGTGCCAGCAGTTACGACAGGATGCCGGACGAGCAGTACTTC. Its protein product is CASSYDRMPDEQYF.